This TCR beta chain is drawn from a study of T cell repertoires in cytomegalovirus infection. Study-level background: The study used recently identified HLA-C-restricted and well-studied HLA-B-restricted CMV epitopes. Matching HLA type and CMV infection were both indicated by public TCR beta signatures. Notes on the study in general: Totalled public TCR beta family frequency picked out people who carried CMV plus the relevant HLA. Clonotypes of TCR beta that were HLA-C-restricted and CMV-specific dominated the ex vivo response.

About this clonotype: What it recognizes is unknown.

TCRdb itself ran the reads through MiXCR, one entry per CDR3 protein. The data show more than 75,000 distinct CDR3 sequences, over 25% seen once. This material consisted of CD8+ T cells from cultured PBMCs, taken from culture after CMV antigen stimulation. This TCR came from a human donor in good health (CMV status not recorded). Some clones in this sample may be carry-over from other donors' samples.

CDR3 region: CASSLVLGGSQETQYF. The CDR3 nucleotides are TGTGCCAGTAGTCTTGTTCTTGGGGGGTCCCAAGAGACCCAGTACTTC. The chain carries TRBV19 and TRBJ2-5; tentative D call: TRBD2 (6 bases). From germline, CDR1 is LNHDA and CDR2 SQIVND (reference sequence). The germline V and J ends were trimmed by 5 bases and 1 base, with 17 bases remaining between them. This CDR3 is 16 amino acids long.